This paragraph covers one T cell receptor (beta chain) sequence. The CDR3 contains 13 residues. Looked up from germline, CDR1 is LNHDA and CDR2 is SQIVND (reference sequence). V dropped 6 bases and J dropped 2; count of bases not matched to a gene: 2. The sample comes from a study of OX40 agonist ivuxolimab in advanced cancers. Looking at the study overall: Dosing consisted of intravenous ivuxolimab at 0.01 to 10 mg/kg every 2 weeks.

The method was immunoSEQ multiplex PCR; TCRdb's version includes in-frame clones alone and lacks a portion of them. This table holds tens of thousands of clones, 80% to 90% found once. This chain connects TRBV19 to TRBJ2-7; 9 positions match TRBD1. The sequence was collected from an adult with an advanced solid tumor such as melanoma, head and neck, liver or kidney cancer. The starting material was CD4+ or CD8+ T cells sorted from blood, obtained in a trial of the OX40 agonist ivuxolimab. Written as DNA, the CDR3 is TGTGCCAGTAGGGGGGACAGGGCCTACGAGCAGTACTTC. Translated: CASRGDRAYEQYF.